This TCR beta chain is drawn from a study of blood T cell repertoires in COVID-19. Study-wide background: Acute-phase and convalescent COVID-19 samples originated in the United States, Italy and Spain.

The method was immunoSEQ multiplex PCR; TCRdb's version includes in-frame clones alone and lacks a portion of them. Of 150,000 to 200,000 clones in the sample, roughly nine tenths were seen once. The material sequenced was peripheral blood. The TCR comes from a man aged 55 to 69 with active or convalescent COVID-19.

The CDR3 reads CASSQDGRTPGVQYF. The CDR3 DNA is TGTGCCAGCAGCCAAGATGGGCGGACCCCGGGGGTTCAGTACTTC. The chain employs TRBV3-1 (or the pseudogene TRBV3-2) and TRBJ2-4; D perhaps matches TRBD2 (6 bases). With 0 bases removed from V and 11 bases from J, the gap between germline ends came to 17 bases. CDR3 size: 15 residues. Looked up from germline, CDR1 is LGHDT and CDR2 is YNNKEL (reference sequence).